The 14 T cell receptor beta chains given below trace back to one sample, sequenced in a study of CD8 T cells in Susac syndrome. Reverse transcription of about 0.5 to 1 ug RNA used random hexamers. TCRdb reanalysed the immunoSEQ multiplex PCR reads using MiXCR and keeps one entry per CDR3 protein. The table includes hundreds of thousands of distinct CDR3 sequences, 95% detected once. Sequencing input: CD4+ T cells from PBMCs. These receptors originate from a human donor with multiple sclerosis.

CDR3 loop: CSAPPEGAYEQYF. The CDR3 region has the DNA TGCAGTGCACCCCCTGAGGGGGCCTACGAGCAGTACTTC. The chain combines TRBV20-1 with TRBJ2-7; D is perhaps TRBD1 (6 bases). Per germline, CDR1 DFQATT and CDR2 SNEGSKA (reference sequence). The V end lost 6 bases, the J end lost 2 bases, and 14 bases lay between the germline ends. This CDR3 has 13 amino acids.

V is TRBV29-1 and J is TRBJ2-7; 10 bases are a match to TRBD2. The V and J ends lost 7 bases and 7 bases, in that order; junction bases with no gene match: 7. Germline V CDR1 and CDR2: SQVTM, ANQGSEA. The CDR3 extends over 12 amino acids. The DNA for the CDR3 is TGCAGCGCCGGGACTAGCGTACAAGAGCAGTACTTC. Protein sequence: CSAGTSVQEQYF.

The chain joins TRBV29-1 to TRBJ1-2, with a tentative D call TRBD1 (5 bases). The germline V gene encodes CDR1 SQVTM and CDR2 ANQGSEA. Trimming shortened V by 7 bases and J by 4 bases, and 13 bases separated the two germline ends. The CDR3 totals 12 residues. Here the CDR3 reads CSAEGQLYGYTF. The CDR3 DNA sequence: TGCAGCGCCGAGGGGCAGCTCTATGGCTACACCTTC. The whole variable domain, filled in from reference TRBV29-1 and TRBJ1-2, reads SAVISQKPSRDICQRGTSLTIQCQVDSQVTMMFWYRQQPGQSLTLIATANQGSEATYESGFVIDKFPISRPNLTFSTLTVSNMSPEDSSIYLCSAEGQLYGYTFGSGTRLTVV.

This clonotype was recorded once. The chain recombines TRBV9 with TRBJ1-2; the match to TRBD1 covers 8 bases. The V gene's germline CDR1 is SGDLS and CDR2 YYNGEE. V was pared by 4 bases and J by 4 bases, with 9 bases of the junction left unmatched. The CDR3 totals 15 residues. CDR3 residues: CASSPRTGPSYGYTF. DNA of the CDR3: TGTGCCAGCAGCCCCCGGACAGGGCCAAGCTATGGCTACACCTTC.

This sequence joins TRBV20-1 and TRBJ2-7; the D is unclear. This CDR3 has 13 amino acids. Trimming pared 6 bases from V and 2 bases from J, leaving 14 bases between. Germline lookup yields CDR1 DFQATT and CDR2 SNEGSKA (reference sequence). The CDR3 DNA reads TGCAGTGCCCGCTCCGGGCCAGCCTACGAGCAGTACTTC. Encoded protein: CSARSGPAYEQYF.

The chain is built from TRBV7-9 and TRBJ2-5, with D perhaps matching TRBD1 or TRBD2 (5 bases each). Deletions cut 0 bases from V and 9 bases from J, with 11 bases between. This CDR3 has 13 amino acids. The V gene's germline CDR1 is SEHNR and CDR2 FQNEAQ (reference sequence). Here the CDR3 reads CASSLAGRPAQYF. In nucleotides, the CDR3 is TGTGCCAGCAGCTTAGCGGGACGACCGGCCCAGTACTTC.

The V gene is TRBV7-2, the J gene TRBJ1-2, with 7 bases that match TRBD1. The trim removed 1 base at V and 3 bases at J, leaving 5 bases unmatched. Germline lookup yields CDR1 SGHTA and CDR2 FQGNSA. The CDR3 covers 15 residues. The CDR3, as DNA: TGTGCCAGCAGCTTAGAGGGGGCAGCGGACTATGGCTACACCTTC. Translating it yields CASSLEGAADYGYTF.

This chain uses TRBV4-2 with TRBJ2-7; 8 bases match TRBD2. The CDR3 has 14 amino acids. The germline V gene encodes CDR1 LGHNA and CDR2 YNFKEQ. V dropped 6 bases and J dropped 6; count of bases not matched to a gene: 10. The CDR3 coding sequence is TGTGCCAGCAGTAATAGCGGGATCTTTCCCGAGCAGTACTTC. This sequence encodes CASSNSGIFPEQYF.

The chain combines TRBV12-3 or TRBV12-4 with TRBJ2-5; 14 nucleotides line up with TRBD2. This CDR3 has 15 residues. After removal of 6 bases from V and 4 bases from J, the junction contained 4 bases not matched to a gene. CDR3 protein: CASRETSGRAETQYF. The DNA for the CDR3 is TGTGCCAGCAGGGAGACTAGCGGGAGGGCAGAGACCCAGTACTTC.

The chain employs TRBV5-1 and TRBJ2-1; the D gene is possibly TRBD2 (6 bases). This CDR3 contains 12 residues. Germline CDR1 and CDR2: SGHRS and YFSETQ. V was cut by 3 bases and J by 13 bases, with 14 bases left in between. DNA for the CDR3: TGCGCCAGCAGCTGGTCGGGGGACGTTCAGTTCTTC. Residues: CASSWSGDVQFF.

The chain has TRBV27 and TRBJ1-2; TRBD1 agrees at 8 bases. CDR1 MNHEY and CDR2 SMNVEV come from the germline V gene (reference sequence). CDR3 length: 15 residues. The J segment lost 6 bases and the V segment lost 5 bases, leaving 11 bases of the junction unmatched. This chain's CDR3 is CASSPRTGWENGYTF. CDR3 DNA sequence: TGTGCCAGCAGTCCTCGGACAGGGTGGGAGAATGGCTACACCTTC.

This clonotype was detected once. The rearrangement joins TRBV5-4 to TRBJ2-3; D might be TRBD2 (6 bases). V was cut by 4 bases and J by 0 bases, with 12 bases left in between. The CDR3 contains 15 residues. Germline V gene sequence: CDR1 SGHNT, CDR2 YYREEE (reference sequence). The CDR3 here is CASSPEGRSTDTQYF. CDR3 bases: TGTGCCAGCAGCCCGGAGGGCCGTAGCACAGATACGCAGTATTTT.

The chain links TRBV7-2 to TRBJ2-5; no firm D call. V dropped 5 bases and J dropped 5 bases, with 18 bases sitting between them. The CDR3 sequence is 15 residues long. Germline V lookup: CDR1 SGHTA, CDR2 FQGNSA. The chain's CDR3 is CASSPSPRYRETQYF. DNA for the CDR3: TGTGCCAGCAGCCCTTCCCCCCGCTACCGGGAGACCCAGTACTTC. Full variable domain (rest looked up from reference TRBV7-2 and TRBJ2-5): GAGVSQSPSNKVTEKGKDVELRCDPISGHTALYWYRQSLGQGLEFLIYFQGNSAPDKSGLPSDRFSAERTGGSVSTLTIQRTQQEDSAVYLCASSPSPRYRETQYFGPGTRLLVL.

The chain carries TRBV15 and TRBJ2-1, with D perhaps matching TRBD1 (6 bases). CDR3 length: 17 residues. The germline V gene has CDR1 LNHNV and CDR2 YYDKDF (reference sequence). V was shortened by 1 base and J by 2 bases, with 15 bases between the two germline ends. As DNA, the CDR3 is TGTGCCACCAGCAGAGTCACGAAACAGGGTCCCTACAATGAGCAGTTCTTC. Its protein is CATSRVTKQGPYNEQFF.